This T cell receptor beta chain comes out of a study of T cell responses to AZD1222 COVID-19 vaccine. Sequenced by immunoSEQ multiplex PCR; TCRdb stores in-frame clones only, minus some. The sample includes about 200,000 clones, around nine tenths seen only once; the top ten take about 3.6%. The V end was cut by 2 bases, the J end by 9 bases, with 19 bases between. The CDR3 runs 15 residues. The germline CDR1 and CDR2 sequences are GTSNPN and SVGIG (reference sequence). Study results and caveats: Increases in Spike-specific TCR breadth and depth were seen after two AZD1222 doses.

As regards this clone: Its antigen is as yet unknown.

This receptor was obtained from an adult who received the MenACWY meningococcal vaccine as a control. Material: peripheral blood, obtained 28 days after the second dose of the MenACWY control vaccine. The J gene is TRBJ1-4, the V gene TRBV30; tentatively, D is TRBD1 (5 bases). The CDR3 sequence is CAWSQTSGRSQKLFF. CDR3 nucleotide sequence: TGTGCCTGGAGTCAGACGTCGGGGCGCAGTCAAAAACTGTTTTTT.